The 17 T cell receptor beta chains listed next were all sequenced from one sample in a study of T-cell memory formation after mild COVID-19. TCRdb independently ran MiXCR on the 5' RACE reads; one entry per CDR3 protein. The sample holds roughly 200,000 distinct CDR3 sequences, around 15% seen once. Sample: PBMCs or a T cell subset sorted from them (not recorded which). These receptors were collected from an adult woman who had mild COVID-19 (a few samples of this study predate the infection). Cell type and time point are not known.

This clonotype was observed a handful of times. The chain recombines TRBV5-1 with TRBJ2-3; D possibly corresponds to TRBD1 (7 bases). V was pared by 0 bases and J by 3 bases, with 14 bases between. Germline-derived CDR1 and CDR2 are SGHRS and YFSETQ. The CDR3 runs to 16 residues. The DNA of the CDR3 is TGCGCCAGCAGCTTGGGTGTGACAGGGAGGACAGATACGCAGTATTTT. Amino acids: CASSLGVTGRTDTQYF. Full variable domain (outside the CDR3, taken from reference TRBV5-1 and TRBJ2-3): KAGVTQTPRYLIKTRGQQVTLSCSPISGHRSVSWYQQTPGQGLQFLFEYFSETQRNKGNFPGRFSGRQFSNSRSEMNVSTLELGDSALYLCASSLGVTGRTDTQYFGPGTRLTVL.

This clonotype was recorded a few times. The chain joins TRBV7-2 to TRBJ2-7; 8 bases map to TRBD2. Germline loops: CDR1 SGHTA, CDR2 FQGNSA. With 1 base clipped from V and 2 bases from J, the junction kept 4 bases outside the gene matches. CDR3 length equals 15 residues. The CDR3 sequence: CASSLVPGGTYEQYF. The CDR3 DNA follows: TGTGCCAGCAGCTTAGTTCCGGGGGGGACCTACGAGCAGTACTTC.

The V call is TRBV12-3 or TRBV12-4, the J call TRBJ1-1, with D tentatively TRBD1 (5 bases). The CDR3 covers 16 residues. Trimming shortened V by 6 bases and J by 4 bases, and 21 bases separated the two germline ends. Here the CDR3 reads CASSPKDSWGSTEAFF. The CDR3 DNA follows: TGTGCCAGCAGCCCAAAGGACTCCTGGGGGAGCACTGAAGCTTTCTTT.

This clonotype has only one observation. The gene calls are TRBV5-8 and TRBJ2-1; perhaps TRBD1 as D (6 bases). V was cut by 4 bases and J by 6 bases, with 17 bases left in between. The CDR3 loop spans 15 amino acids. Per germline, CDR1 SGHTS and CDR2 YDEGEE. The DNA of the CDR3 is TGTGCCAGCAGCAGACCAGGGGTTGGAAGCAATGAGCAGTTCTTC. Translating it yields CASSRPGVGSNEQFF.

CDR3 amino acids: CASSSQGSRTDTQYF. CDR3 nucleotides: TGTGCCAGCAGCTCGCAGGGCAGCCGCACAGATACGCAGTATTTT. J is TRBJ2-3 and V is TRBV11-2; D possibly corresponds to TRBD1 (5 bases). Trimming took off 4 bases at V and 1 base at J, with 12 bases between the two ends. The germline CDR1 and CDR2 sequences are SGHAT and FQNNGV. CDR3 size: 15 residues.

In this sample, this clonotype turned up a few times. The CDR3 bases are TGCAGTGCTAGATGGCACAGGCTAGCCAAAAACATTCAGTACTTC. Encoded protein: CSARWHRLAKNIQYF. This chain joins TRBV20-1 and TRBJ2-4, with a weak D call TRBD1 (5 bases). The V end lost 2 bases, the J end lost 0 bases, and 11 bases lay between the germline ends. The CDR3 consists of 15 residues. CDR1 DFQATT and CDR2 SNEGSKA come from the germline V gene (reference sequence).

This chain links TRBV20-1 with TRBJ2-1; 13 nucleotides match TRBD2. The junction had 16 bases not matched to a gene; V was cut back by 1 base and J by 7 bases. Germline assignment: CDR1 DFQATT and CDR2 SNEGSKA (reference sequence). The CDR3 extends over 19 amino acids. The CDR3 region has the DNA TGCAGTGCTAGAGTCGTGGGACTAGCGGGATGGGAGGAAGCTAATGAGCAGTTCTTC. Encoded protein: CSARVVGLAGWEEANEQFF.

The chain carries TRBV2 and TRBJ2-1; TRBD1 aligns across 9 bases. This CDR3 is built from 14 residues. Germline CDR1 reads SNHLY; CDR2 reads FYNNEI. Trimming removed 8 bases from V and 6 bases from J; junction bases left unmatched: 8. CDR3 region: CASGRDREVNEQFF. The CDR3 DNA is TGTGCCAGCGGCCGGGACAGGGAAGTCAATGAGCAGTTCTTC.

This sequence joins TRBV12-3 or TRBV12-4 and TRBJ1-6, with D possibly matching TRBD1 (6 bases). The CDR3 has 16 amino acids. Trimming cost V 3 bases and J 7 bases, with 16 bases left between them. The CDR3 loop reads CASSLSGAAWNSPLHF. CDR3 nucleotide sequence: TGTGCCAGCAGTTTGTCGGGGGCTGCGTGGAATTCACCCCTCCACTTT.

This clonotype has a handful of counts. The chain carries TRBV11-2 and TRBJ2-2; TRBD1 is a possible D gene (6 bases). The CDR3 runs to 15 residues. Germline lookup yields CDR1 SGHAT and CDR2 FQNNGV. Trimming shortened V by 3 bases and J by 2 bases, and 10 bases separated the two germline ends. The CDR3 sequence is CASSFDRRNTGELFF. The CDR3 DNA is TGTGCCAGCAGCTTTGACAGGAGAAACACCGGGGAGCTGTTTTTT. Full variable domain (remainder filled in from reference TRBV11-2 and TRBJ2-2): EAGVAQSPRYKIIEKRQSVAFWCNPISGHATLYWYQQILGQGPKLLIQFQNNGVVDDSQLPKDRFSAERLKGVDSTLKIQPAKLEDSAVYLCASSFDRRNTGELFFGEGSRLTVL.

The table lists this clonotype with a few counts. Here the CDR3 reads CASSVVDNTEAFF. CDR3 bases: TGTGCCAGCAGCGTAGTGGATAACACTGAAGCTTTCTTT. The chain links TRBV9 to TRBJ1-1; D remains unclear. Germline CDR1 SGDLS, CDR2 YYNGEE. V was clipped by 0 bases and J by 2 bases, with 5 bases between them. The CDR3 contains 13 residues.

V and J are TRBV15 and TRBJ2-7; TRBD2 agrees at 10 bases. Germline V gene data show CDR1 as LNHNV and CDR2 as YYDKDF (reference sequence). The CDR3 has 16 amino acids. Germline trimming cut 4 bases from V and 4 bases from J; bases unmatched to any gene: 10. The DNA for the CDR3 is TGTGCCACCAGCAAGTCTCGAGCGGGAGGGCCTTACGAGCAGTACTTC. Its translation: CATSKSRAGGPYEQYF. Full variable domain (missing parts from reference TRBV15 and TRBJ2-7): DAMVIQNPRYQVTQFGKPVTLSCSQTLNHNVMYWYQQKSSQAPKLLFHYYDKDFNNEADTPDNFQSRRPNTSFCFLDIRSPGLGDTAMYLCATSKSRAGGPYEQYFGPGTRLTVT.

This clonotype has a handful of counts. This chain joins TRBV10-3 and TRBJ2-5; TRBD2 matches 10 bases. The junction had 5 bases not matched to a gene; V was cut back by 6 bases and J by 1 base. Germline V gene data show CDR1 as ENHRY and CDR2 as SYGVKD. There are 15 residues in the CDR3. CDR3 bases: TGTGCCATCAGAGGAGCGGGGGGGCCCCAAGAGACCCAGTACTTC. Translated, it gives CAIRGAGGPQETQYF.

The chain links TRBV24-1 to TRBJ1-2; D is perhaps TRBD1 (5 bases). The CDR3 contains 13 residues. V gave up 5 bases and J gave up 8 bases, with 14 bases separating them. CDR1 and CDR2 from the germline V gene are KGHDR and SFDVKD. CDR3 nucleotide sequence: TGTGCCACCAGTGTCGGACACCTCGGCGGCTACACCTTC. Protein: CATSVGHLGGYTF.

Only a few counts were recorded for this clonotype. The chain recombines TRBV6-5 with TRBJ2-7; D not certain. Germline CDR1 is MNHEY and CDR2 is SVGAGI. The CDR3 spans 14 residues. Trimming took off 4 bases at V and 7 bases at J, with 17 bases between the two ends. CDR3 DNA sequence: TGTGCCAGCAGTTTCGAACGGACGGGCGGAGAGCAGTACTTC. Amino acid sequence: CASSFERTGGEQYF.

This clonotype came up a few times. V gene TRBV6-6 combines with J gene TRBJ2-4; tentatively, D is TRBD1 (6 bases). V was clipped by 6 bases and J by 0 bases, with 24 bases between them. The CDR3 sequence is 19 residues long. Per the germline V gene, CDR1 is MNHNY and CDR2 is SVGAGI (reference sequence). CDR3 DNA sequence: TGTGCCAGCAGCGACTTGACTAACAGGGCGGCCCTAGCCAAAAACATTCAGTACTTC. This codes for CASSDLTNRAALAKNIQYF.

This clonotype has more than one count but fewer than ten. The CDR3 nucleotides are TGCGCCAGCAGCTTGGCCACGGGGTACGATACGCAGTATTTT. The encoded protein is CASSLATGYDTQYF. The J gene is TRBJ2-3, the V gene TRBV5-1; D might be TRBD2 (5 bases). The CDR3 has 14 residues. Between the trimmed V and J ends, which lost 0 bases and 6 bases, there was a span of 11 bases. Looked up from germline, CDR1 is SGHRS and CDR2 is YFSETQ.